This T cell receptor beta chain was observed in a study of CD8+CD57+ T cells in acquired aplastic anemia. On the study more broadly: Isolated CD4+ and CD8+ cells, once sorted, yielded DNA averaging approximately 3 ug. Study findings and constraints: No significant difference in CD8+ Simpson's diversity was found between patients and controls.

The V gene lost 2 bases and the J gene lost 6 bases, with 14 bases spanning the gap. The CDR3 is 15 residues long. CDR1 and CDR2 from the germline V gene are SNHLY and FYNNEI. At least ten counts were recorded for this clonotype. Its antigen is undetermined. Template material for TCR beta VDJ and CDR3 profiling consisted of genomic DNA. Each CDR3 protein is one row after TCRdb ran MiXCR on the reads. The table lists fewer than 70,000 distinct CDR3 sequences, roughly half of them singletons. This chain joins TRBV2 and TRBJ1-5, with D perhaps TRBD1 (6 bases). Sequencing was carried out using sorted CD4+, CD8+, or CD8+CD57+ T cells (not recorded which) from PBMCs. The TCR was taken from a human donor in good health, serving as a control. The CDR3 bases are TGTGCCAGCAGTGAAACAGGGTTTGAGGGTCAGCCCCAGCATTTT. As protein: CASSETGFEGQPQHF. Variable domain in full (rest from reference TRBV2 and TRBJ1-5): EPEVTQTPSHQVTQMGQEVILRCVPISNHLYFYWYRQILGQKVEFLVSFYNNEISEKSEIFDDQFSVERPDGSNFTLKIRSTKLEDSAMYFCASSETGFEGQPQHFGDGTRLSIL.